The next 30 T cell receptor beta chains were all read from a single sample in a study of long-term antiretroviral therapy in people with HIV. The immunoSEQ assay was v3.0, run at survey level. Clones were read by immunoSEQ multiplex PCR, and TCRdb kept only the in-frame ones, dropping some. The sample holds 20,000 to 25,000 clones, roughly 83% seen once. The source material was unsorted PBMCs, sampled 1.2 years after starting antiretroviral therapy. These receptors came from a middle-aged woman with HIV.

There are a few counts of this clone. This chain uses TRBV7-9 with TRBJ2-7; 8 bases fit TRBD1. This CDR3 spans 16 amino acids. With 7 bases clipped from V and 2 bases from J, the junction kept 13 bases outside the gene matches. Germline V gives CDR1 SEHNR, CDR2 FQNEAQ (reference sequence). The CDR3 loop is CASTTLRDRSTYEQYF. The CDR3 region has the DNA TGTGCCAGCACCACGCTCCGGGACAGGAGTACCTACGAGCAGTACTTC.

This clone was recorded once. The J gene is TRBJ2-2, the V gene TRBV6-5; 8 bases align to TRBD1. The V gene's germline CDR1 is MNHEY and CDR2 SVGAGI. V gave up 2 bases and J gave up 5 bases; unmatched junction bases: 1. This CDR3 region has 14 residues. CDR3 sequence (DNA): TGTGCCAGCAGTTACCAGGGGGCAACCGGGGAGCTGTTTTTT. Translation gives CASSYQGATGELFF.

This chain connects TRBV7-2 to TRBJ2-7, with a possible D match to TRBD1 (5 bases). The V end was cut by 5 bases, the J end by 6 bases, with 14 bases between. Per germline, CDR1 SGHTA and CDR2 FQGNSA. The CDR3 has 13 amino acids. The CDR3 is CASSLGARGEQYF. The CDR3 coding sequence is TGTGCCAGCAGCCTAGGGGCTAGAGGCGAGCAGTACTTC.

CDR3: CASSLDQGAWTDTQYF. CDR3 coding DNA: TGTGCCAGCAGCTTAGATCAGGGGGCTTGGACAGATACGCAGTATTTT. This chain links TRBV7-8 with TRBJ2-3, with 8 positions matching TRBD1. Germline V gives CDR1 SGHVS, CDR2 FQNEAQ. This CDR3 is built from 16 residues. V lost 1 base and J lost 3; bases outside the gene matches: 6.

The chain is built from TRBV19 and TRBJ2-7, with a weak D call TRBD2 (6 bases). Between the trimmed V and J ends, which lost 3 bases and 4 bases, there was a span of 16 bases. CDR1 and CDR2 (germline): LNHDA, SQIVND (reference sequence). The length of the CDR3 is 15 residues. CDR3 in amino acids: CASSIDPTSYYEQYF. The CDR3 DNA is TGTGCCAGTAGTATCGACCCGACTAGTTATTACGAGCAGTACTTC.

The sample holds one count of this clone. J is TRBJ1-5 and V is TRBV6-6; D gene uncertain. CDR3 length equals 14 residues. Per germline, CDR1 MNHNY and CDR2 SVGAGI (reference sequence). The ends were cut back, 2 bases at V and 2 bases at J, with 7 bases in the middle. The CDR3 nucleotides are TGTGCCAGCAGTTACGAGGGTCGCAATCAGCCCCAGCATTTT. Amino acid sequence: CASSYEGRNQPQHF.

The chain has TRBV27 and TRBJ2-3; no firm D call. The CDR3 is made up of 11 amino acids. The germline V gene has CDR1 MNHEY and CDR2 SMNVEV (reference sequence). V shed 8 bases and J shed 6 bases, with 9 bases lying between them. The CDR3 DNA follows: TGTGCCAGCGCAACCTACGATACGCAGTATTTT. Translated, it gives CASATYDTQYF.

The rearrangement uses TRBV11-2 and TRBJ2-1; D remains unclear. This CDR3 has 14 residues. Trimming removed 2 bases from V and 4 bases from J, with 9 bases in between. The germline CDR1 and CDR2 sequences are SGHAT and FQNNGV. CDR3 protein: CASSLRDWYNEQFF. CDR3 coding DNA: TGTGCCAGCAGCTTAAGGGATTGGTACAATGAGCAGTTCTTC.

The J gene is TRBJ2-1, the V gene TRBV19; 7 bases line up with TRBD2. This CDR3 spans 12 amino acids. Germline trimming cut 8 bases from V and 5 bases from J; bases unmatched to any gene: 3. Germline CDR1 and CDR2: LNHDA and SQIVND (reference sequence). CDR3 in amino acids: CASHSGNNEQFF. CDR3 in DNA: TGTGCCAGTCACAGCGGGAACAATGAGCAGTTCTTC.

The chain uses TRBV15 and TRBJ1-2, with TRBD1 identical over 7 bases. Trimming cost V 6 bases and J 6 bases; bases outside gene matches: 7. This CDR3 has 13 residues. Germline assignment: CDR1 LNHNV and CDR2 YYDKDF (reference sequence). This chain's CDR3 is CATRPRGEDGYTF. CDR3 DNA sequence: TGTGCCACCAGACCCAGGGGGGAGGATGGCTACACCTTC.

The V call is TRBV28, the J call TRBJ2-3; D unclear. Germline lookup yields CDR1 MDHEN and CDR2 SYDVKM. The CDR3 totals 11 residues. This CDR3 is CVAAGTDTQYF. The CDR3 bases are TGTGTGGCGGCTGGGACAGATACGCAGTATTTT.

The CDR3 protein is CASSITVTDNNEQFF. CDR3 in DNA: TGTGCCAGTAGTATAACGGTGACAGACAACAATGAGCAGTTCTTC. The rearrangement links TRBV19 to TRBJ2-1; D is possibly TRBD1 (5 bases). The CDR3 contains 15 residues. Germline V gene lookup returns CDR1 LNHDA and CDR2 SQIVND (reference sequence). Trimming took 2 bases from V and 5 from J, leaving 13 bases between them.

The J gene is TRBJ2-2, the V gene TRBV29-1; D may match TRBD1 or TRBD2 (5 bases each). V shed 5 bases and J shed 6 bases, with 13 bases lying between them. This CDR3 has 13 amino acids. Germline CDR1 reads SQVTM; CDR2 reads ANQGSEA. DNA of the CDR3: TGCAGCGTTCGGGACGGTGGGGCCGGGGAGCTGTTTTTT. This gives the protein CSVRDGGAGELFF.

V usage is TRBV11-2 and J usage is TRBJ1-2; TRBD1 agrees at 8 bases. J was trimmed by 3 bases and V by 0 bases; bases with no gene match: 9. The CDR3 runs to 17 residues. The germline CDR1 and CDR2 sequences are SGHAT and FQNNGV. As DNA, the CDR3 is TGTGCCAGCAGCTTAGATCCTCCAGGGGGCGCCTACTATGGCTACACCTTC. This translates into CASSLDPPGGAYYGYTF.

V gene TRBV4-2 combines with J gene TRBJ2-7; TRBD1 matches 7 bases. V dropped 1 base and J dropped 1; count of bases not matched to a gene: 10. This CDR3 region has 17 residues. Germline-derived CDR1 and CDR2 are LGHNA and YNFKEQ. The chain's CDR3 is CASSQGLPGQRSYEQYF. The DNA of the CDR3 is TGTGCCAGCAGCCAAGGCCTACCGGGACAGAGGTCCTACGAGCAGTACTTC.

The CDR3 DNA reads TGCGCCAGCCGGGCCAGGGGAGGTCCCGGGGAGCTGTTTTTT. The encoded protein is CASRARGGPGELFF. The V and J genes are TRBV10-2 and TRBJ2-2; D possibly uses TRBD1 or TRBD2 (6 bases each). The CDR3 loop spans 14 amino acids. Germline CDR1 and CDR2: WSHSY and SAAADI. V was pared by 8 bases and J by 6 bases, with 16 bases between.

The J gene is TRBJ1-4, the V gene TRBV7-8; no reliable D call. Trimming took 2 bases from V and 1 from J, leaving 8 bases between them. CDR3 length: 15 amino acids. CDR1 SGHVS and CDR2 FQNEAQ come from the germline V gene. The CDR3 DNA reads TGTGCCAGCAGCTTAAGCTTGGGAACTAATGAAAAACTGTTTTTT. The encoded protein is CASSLSLGTNEKLFF. Drawing the rest from reference TRBV7-8 and TRBJ1-4, the complete variable domain is GAGVSQSPRYKVAKRGQDVALRCDPISGHVSLFWYQQALGQGPEFLTYFQNEAQLDKSGLPSDRFFAERPEGSVSTLKIQRTQQEDSAVYLCASSLSLGTNEKLFFGSGTQLSVL.

DNA for the CDR3: TGTGCCAGCAGTTACTCAGTAAGGACAGGAGACACTGAAGCTTTCTTT. Its protein product is CASSYSVRTGDTEAFF. The J gene is TRBJ1-1, the V gene TRBV6-5; 7 bases map to TRBD1. The germline V gene has CDR1 MNHEY and CDR2 SVGAGI. CDR3 size: 16 residues. The V segment lost 0 bases and the J segment 3 bases; nucleotides outside the gene matches: 7.

This chain uses TRBV19 with TRBJ1-5, with D uncertain. CDR3 length equals 15 residues. The germline CDR1 and CDR2 sequences are LNHDA and SQIVND (reference sequence). V was trimmed by 0 bases and J by 2 bases, leaving 8 bases between them. CDR3 nucleotides: TGTGCCAGTAGTATAGATCTCGGGGGCAATCAGCCCCAGCATTTT. It codes for CASSIDLGGNQPQHF.

The chain has TRBV30 and TRBJ2-5; D unresolved. V dropped 1 base and J dropped 9 bases, with 12 bases sitting between them. The CDR3 consists of 12 residues. Germline lookup yields CDR1 GTSNPN and CDR2 SVGIG (reference sequence). CDR3 region: CAWSADGPAQYF. CDR3 DNA sequence: TGTGCCTGGAGTGCGGATGGTCCGGCCCAGTACTTC.

V is TRBV18 and J is TRBJ1-4; 8 nucleotides agree with TRBD1. The CDR3 extends over 15 amino acids. Trimming at V came to 1 base and at J to 8 bases, leaving 6 bases not matched to a gene. Germline assignment: CDR1 KGHSH and CDR2 LQKENI. CDR3 nucleotide sequence: TGTGCCAGCTCACCACGGACAGGGAAGGACGAAAAACTGTTTTTT. It translates to CASSPRTGKDEKLFF.

This CDR3 reads CASSITSGETYGYTF. The CDR3 DNA reads as TGTGCCAGCAGTATTACTTCCGGGGAGACCTATGGCTACACCTTC. The chain uses TRBV6-1 and TRBJ1-2; no definite D call. Per the germline V gene, CDR1 is MNHNS and CDR2 is SASEGT. This CDR3 spans 15 amino acids. Between the trimmed V and J ends, which lost 5 bases and 4 bases, there was a span of 17 bases.

CDR3 coding DNA: TGTGCCAGCAGTGGGGGGGGGACTAGCGCCAAATACAATGAGCAGTTCTTC. As protein: CASSGGGTSAKYNEQFF. V and J are TRBV11-2 and TRBJ2-1; TRBD2 aligns across 10 bases. V trimming: 6 bases; J trimming: 4 bases; junction bases outside the gene matches: 12. The germline V gene encodes CDR1 SGHAT and CDR2 FQNNGV. The CDR3 loop spans 17 amino acids.

The V call is TRBV5-4, the J call TRBJ1-1, with D unresolved. CDR1 and CDR2 from the germline V gene are SGHNT and YYREEE (reference sequence). V shed 5 bases and J shed 4 bases, with 9 bases lying between them. The CDR3 length is 12 residues. The CDR3 coding sequence is TGTGCCAGCAGTCTTCCGGGCACTGAAGCTTTCTTT. Its protein is CASSLPGTEAFF.

The rearrangement uses TRBV6-5 and TRBJ2-6; D uncertain. V was pared by 6 bases and J by 0 bases, with 9 bases between. Germline V gives CDR1 MNHEY, CDR2 SVGAGI. This CDR3 comprises 15 residues. The CDR3 reads CASRPDRSGANVLTF. Written as DNA, the CDR3 is TGTGCCAGCAGACCCGATCGCTCTGGGGCCAACGTCCTGACTTTC.

This sequence joins TRBV5-1 and TRBJ1-3, with no clear D. The germline CDR1 and CDR2 sequences are SGHRS and YFSETQ. This CDR3 has 15 amino acids. V lost 0 bases to trimming and J lost 2 bases, with 9 bases between them. The CDR3 here is CASSLDPGTGNTIYF. The CDR3 DNA follows: TGCGCCAGCAGCTTGGATCCGGGGACTGGAAACACCATATATTTT.

Concerning this clone: Other nucleotide sequences in the sample specify the same CDR3. This chain connects TRBV11-2 to TRBJ2-4; D not resolved. Deletions cut 1 base from V and 4 bases from J, with 5 bases between. CDR3 size: 13 residues. Looked up from germline, CDR1 is SGHAT and CDR2 is FQNNGV. The CDR3 loop is CASSLVAKNIQYF. CDR3 in DNA: TGTGCCAGCAGCTTAGTAGCTAAAAACATTCAGTACTTC.

CDR3 nucleotides: TGTGCCAGCACCCGGACAGGGGGCATCGGTCAGCCCCAGCATTTT. Protein sequence: CASTRTGGIGQPQHF. This rearrangement joins TRBV9 to TRBJ1-5; 11 positions match TRBD1. The length of the CDR3 is 15 residues. V trimming: 6 bases; J trimming: 6 bases; junction bases outside the gene matches: 8. The V gene's germline CDR1 is SGDLS and CDR2 YYNGEE.

V usage is TRBV6-5 and J usage is TRBJ1-1, with D perhaps TRBD1 (6 bases). CDR3 length: 15 residues. Germline V gene data show CDR1 as MNHEY and CDR2 as SVGAGI. The V end was cut by 0 bases, the J end by 5 bases, with 13 bases between. The CDR3 region is CASSYSYRVRTEAFF. CDR3 DNA: TGTGCCAGCAGTTACTCGTACAGGGTGAGGACTGAAGCTTTCTTT.

The V call is TRBV5-6, the J call TRBJ2-4; no definite D call. From germline, CDR1 is SGHDT and CDR2 YYEEEE. This CDR3 is 16 amino acids long. V was pared by 4 bases and J by 0 bases, with 14 bases between. The CDR3 loop reads CASSSLHQLAKNIQYF. CDR3 bases: TGTGCCAGCAGCAGTCTCCACCAACTAGCCAAAAACATTCAGTACTTC.